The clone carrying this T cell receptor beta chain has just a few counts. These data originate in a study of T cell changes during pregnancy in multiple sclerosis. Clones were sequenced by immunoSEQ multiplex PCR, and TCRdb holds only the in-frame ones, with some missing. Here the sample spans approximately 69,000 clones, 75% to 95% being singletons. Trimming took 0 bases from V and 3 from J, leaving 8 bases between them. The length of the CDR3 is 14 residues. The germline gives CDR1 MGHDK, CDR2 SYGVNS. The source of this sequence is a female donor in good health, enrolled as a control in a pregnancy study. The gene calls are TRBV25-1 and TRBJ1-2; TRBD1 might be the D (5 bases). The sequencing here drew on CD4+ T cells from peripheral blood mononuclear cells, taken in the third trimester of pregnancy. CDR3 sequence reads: CASSEYGADYGYTF. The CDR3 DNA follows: TGTGCCAGCAGTGAATATGGGGCAGACTATGGCTACACCTTC.